This T cell receptor beta chain derives from a study of T cell repertoires in cytomegalovirus infection. MiXCR, run by TCRdb on the reads, gives a single entry per CDR3 protein. The sample contains under 95,000 distinct CDR3 sequences, under 55% of which appear only once. On this clonotype itself: Its specificity is unknown.

This sequence originates from a human donor in good health (CMV status not recorded). Some clones in this sample may be carry-over from other donors' samples. The source was CD8+ T cells from cultured PBMCs, collected from culture after CMV antigen stimulation.

CDR3 protein: CASSPDSGHLNEQFF. The CDR3 DNA reads as TGTGCCAGCAGTCCCGATAGCGGGCACCTGAATGAGCAGTTCTTC. This chain uses TRBV28 with TRBJ2-1; 7 positions match TRBD2. Germline CDR1 reads MDHEN; CDR2 reads SYDVKM. The V segment lost 5 bases and the J segment 7 bases; nucleotides outside the gene matches: 11. The length of the CDR3 is 15 residues.